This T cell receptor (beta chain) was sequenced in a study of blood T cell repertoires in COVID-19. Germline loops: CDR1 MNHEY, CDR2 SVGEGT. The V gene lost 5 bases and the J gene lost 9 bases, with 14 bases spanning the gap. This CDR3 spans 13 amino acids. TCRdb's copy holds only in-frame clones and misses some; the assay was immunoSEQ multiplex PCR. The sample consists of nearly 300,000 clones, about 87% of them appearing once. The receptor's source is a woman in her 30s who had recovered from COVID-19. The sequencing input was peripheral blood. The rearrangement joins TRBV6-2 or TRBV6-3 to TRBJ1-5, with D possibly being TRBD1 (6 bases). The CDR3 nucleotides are TGTGCCAGCAGTCCCACAGGGCTTCTGCCCCAGCATTTT. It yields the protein CASSPTGLLPQHF.